Reported below is one T cell receptor (beta chain). Methods used by the authors: By means of reference gene primer amplification, nucleated cell counts were estimated. TCRdb's table, derived via immunoSEQ multiplex PCR, lists solely in-frame clones and lacks some. Clonal size and the V and J genes are those of that table, whereas D and trimming came from the DNA. The table lists over 130,000 clones, 86% of them singletons. These data are taken from a study of blood T cell repertoires in COVID-19. Study details: The origin of the acute and convalescent COVID-19 samples was the United States, Italy and Spain. PBMCs, B-cell-depleted T cells, or T cells were the source of the cDNA or gDNA that made up the material.

Sequencing input: peripheral blood. The TCR was taken from a man in his sixties or seventies with acute or convalescent COVID-19.

In nucleotides, the CDR3 is TGTGCCAGCACCCAAGCGGGAGGGCCGCCAGATACGCAGTATTTT. Translation: CASTQAGGPPDTQYF. The V call is TRBV27, the J call TRBJ2-3; TRBD2 matches 10 bases. CDR1 is MNHEY, CDR2 SMNVEV, per germline (reference sequence). The V and J ends lost 7 bases and 4 bases, in that order; junction bases with no gene match: 8. The CDR3 is 15 amino acids.